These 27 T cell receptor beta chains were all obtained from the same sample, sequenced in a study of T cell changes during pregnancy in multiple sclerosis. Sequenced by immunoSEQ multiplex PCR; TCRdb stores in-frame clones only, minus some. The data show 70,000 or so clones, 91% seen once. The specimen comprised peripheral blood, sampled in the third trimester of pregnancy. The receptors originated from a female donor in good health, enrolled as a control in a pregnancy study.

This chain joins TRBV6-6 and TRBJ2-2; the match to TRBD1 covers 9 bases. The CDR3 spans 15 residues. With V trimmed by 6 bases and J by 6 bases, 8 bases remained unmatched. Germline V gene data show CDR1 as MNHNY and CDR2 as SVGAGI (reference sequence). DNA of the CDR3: TGTGCCAGCAGGCCTACAGGGGGCGACTCCGGGGAGCTGTTTTTT. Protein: CASRPTGGDSGELFF.

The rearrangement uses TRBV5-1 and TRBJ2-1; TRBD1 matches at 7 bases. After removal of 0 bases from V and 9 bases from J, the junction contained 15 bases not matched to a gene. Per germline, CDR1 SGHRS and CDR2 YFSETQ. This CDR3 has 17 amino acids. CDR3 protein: CASSLAGVGQANSEQFF. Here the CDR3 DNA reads TGCGCCAGCAGCTTGGCAGGAGTAGGACAGGCGAATAGTGAGCAGTTCTTC. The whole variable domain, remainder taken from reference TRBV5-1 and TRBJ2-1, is KAGVTQTPRYLIKTRGQQVTLSCSPISGHRSVSWYQQTPGQGLQFLFEYFSETQRNKGNFPGRFSGRQFSNSRSEMNVSTLELGDSALYLCASSLAGVGQANSEQFFGPGTRLTVL.

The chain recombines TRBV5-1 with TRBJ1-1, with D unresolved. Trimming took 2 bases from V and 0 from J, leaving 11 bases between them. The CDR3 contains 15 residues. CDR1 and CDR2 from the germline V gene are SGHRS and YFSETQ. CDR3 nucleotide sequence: TGCGCCAGCAGCTTCGGAACAGCATTGAACACTGAAGCTTTCTTT. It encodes CASSFGTALNTEAFF.

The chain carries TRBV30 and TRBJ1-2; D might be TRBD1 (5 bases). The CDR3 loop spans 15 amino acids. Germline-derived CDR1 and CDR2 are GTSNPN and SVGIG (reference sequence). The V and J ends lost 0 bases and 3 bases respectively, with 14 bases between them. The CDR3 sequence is CAWSVGEGFDYGYTF. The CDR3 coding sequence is TGTGCCTGGAGTGTAGGGGAGGGATTTGACTATGGCTACACCTTC.

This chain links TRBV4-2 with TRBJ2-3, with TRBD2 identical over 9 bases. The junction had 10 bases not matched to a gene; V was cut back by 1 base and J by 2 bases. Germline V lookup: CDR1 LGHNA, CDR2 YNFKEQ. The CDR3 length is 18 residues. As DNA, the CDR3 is TGTGCCAGCAGCCAAGGACTAGCGGCCATAGTGAACACAGATACGCAGTATTTT. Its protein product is CASSQGLAAIVNTDTQYF.

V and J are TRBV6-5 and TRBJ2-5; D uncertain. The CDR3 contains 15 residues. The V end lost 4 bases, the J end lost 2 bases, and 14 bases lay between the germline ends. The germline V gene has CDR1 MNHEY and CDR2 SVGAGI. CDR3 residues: CASSSVAALQETQYF. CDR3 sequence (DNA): TGTGCCAGCAGTTCTGTAGCCGCACTTCAAGAGACCCAGTACTTC.

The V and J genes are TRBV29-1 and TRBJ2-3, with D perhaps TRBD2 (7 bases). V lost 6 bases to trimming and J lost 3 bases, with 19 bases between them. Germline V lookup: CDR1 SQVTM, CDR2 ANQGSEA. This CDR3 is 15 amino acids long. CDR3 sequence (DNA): TGCAGCGTCAGCTATCTAGGGGGGGCGACAGATACGCAGTATTTT. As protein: CSVSYLGGATDTQYF.

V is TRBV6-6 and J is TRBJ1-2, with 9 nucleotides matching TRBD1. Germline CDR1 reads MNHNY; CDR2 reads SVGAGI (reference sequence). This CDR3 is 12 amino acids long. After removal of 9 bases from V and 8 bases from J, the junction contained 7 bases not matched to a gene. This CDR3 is CASKGTGYGYTF. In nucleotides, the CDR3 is TGTGCCAGTAAAGGGACAGGGTACGGCTACACCTTC.

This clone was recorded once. The CDR3 DNA reads TGTGCCAGCAGCTTAGGGGGACAGGGCAATCAGCCCCAGCATTTT. Its protein is CASSLGGQGNQPQHF. The chain combines TRBV7-2 with TRBJ1-5, with 8 positions matching TRBD1. The V segment lost 1 base and the J segment 2 bases; nucleotides outside the gene matches: 1. CDR1 and CDR2 from the germline V gene are SGHTA and FQGNSA. CDR3 length equals 15 residues.

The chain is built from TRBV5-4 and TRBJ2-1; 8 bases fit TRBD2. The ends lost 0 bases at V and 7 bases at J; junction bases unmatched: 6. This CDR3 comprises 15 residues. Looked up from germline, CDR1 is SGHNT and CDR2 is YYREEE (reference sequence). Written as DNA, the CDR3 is TGTGCCAGCAGCTTGGTCGGGAGGGCCAGGAATGAGCAGTTCTTC. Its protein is CASSLVGRARNEQFF.

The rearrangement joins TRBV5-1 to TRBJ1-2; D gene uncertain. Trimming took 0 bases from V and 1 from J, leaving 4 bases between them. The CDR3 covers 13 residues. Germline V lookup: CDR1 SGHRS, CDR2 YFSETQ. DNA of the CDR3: TGCGCCAGCAGCTTGGACAGTAACTATGGCTACACCTTC. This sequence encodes CASSLDSNYGYTF.

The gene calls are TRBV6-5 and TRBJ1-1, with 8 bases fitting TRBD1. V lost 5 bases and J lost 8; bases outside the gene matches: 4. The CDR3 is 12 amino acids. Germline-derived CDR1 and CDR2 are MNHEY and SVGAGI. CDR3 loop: CASSDRQGEAFF. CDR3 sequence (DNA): TGTGCCAGCAGTGACAGACAGGGGGAAGCTTTCTTT.

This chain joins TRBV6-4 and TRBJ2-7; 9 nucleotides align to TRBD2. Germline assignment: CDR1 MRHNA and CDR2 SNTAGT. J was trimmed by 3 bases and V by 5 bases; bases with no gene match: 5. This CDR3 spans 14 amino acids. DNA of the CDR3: TGTGCCAGCAGTTCGCGGGGGGGAGACTACGAGCAGTACTTC. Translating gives CASSSRGGDYEQYF.

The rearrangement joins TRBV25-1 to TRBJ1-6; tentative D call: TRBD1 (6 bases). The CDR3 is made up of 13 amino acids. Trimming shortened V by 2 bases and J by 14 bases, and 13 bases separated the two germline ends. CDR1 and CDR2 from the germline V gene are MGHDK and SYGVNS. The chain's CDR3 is CASSERGNGALHF. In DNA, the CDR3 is TGTGCCAGCAGTGAAAGGGGGAACGGGGCCCTCCACTTT.

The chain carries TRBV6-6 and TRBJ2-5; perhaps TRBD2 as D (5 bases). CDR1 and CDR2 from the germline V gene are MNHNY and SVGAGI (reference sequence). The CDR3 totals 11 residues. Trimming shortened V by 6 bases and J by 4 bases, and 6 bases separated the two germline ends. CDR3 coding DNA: TGTGCCAGCAGACGGGGAGAGACCCAGTACTTC. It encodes CASRRGETQYF.

The CDR3 region has the DNA TGCGCCAGCAGCCAAGAGGGGGGGGGACTCGTAGGATCTGAAAAACTGTTTTTT. Protein sequence: CASSQEGGGLVGSEKLFF. The chain recombines TRBV4-3 with TRBJ1-4; D might be TRBD1 (5 bases). The germline CDR1 and CDR2 sequences are LGHNA and YSLEER. The V end was cut by 0 bases, the J end by 7 bases, with 21 bases between. The CDR3 is 18 amino acids.

The CDR3 nucleotides are TGTGCCATCAGCGCACTGAACGGGGATTTCTATAATTCACCCCTCCACTTT. Translation: CAISALNGDFYNSPLHF. The chain has TRBV10-3 and TRBJ1-6; D not certain. Trimming took off 6 bases at V and 3 bases at J, with 18 bases between the two ends. Per the germline V gene, CDR1 is ENHRY and CDR2 is SYGVKD. This CDR3 is 17 amino acids long.

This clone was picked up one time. CDR3 coding DNA: TGTGCCAGTAGATTGACAGAGAACACTGAAGCTTTCTTT. Protein product: CASRLTENTEAFF. This chain joins TRBV19 and TRBJ1-1; weak D call: TRBD1 (5 bases). V was shortened by 6 bases and J by 1 base, with 9 bases between the two germline ends. Looked up from germline, CDR1 is LNHDA and CDR2 is SQIVND (reference sequence). CDR3 size: 13 residues.

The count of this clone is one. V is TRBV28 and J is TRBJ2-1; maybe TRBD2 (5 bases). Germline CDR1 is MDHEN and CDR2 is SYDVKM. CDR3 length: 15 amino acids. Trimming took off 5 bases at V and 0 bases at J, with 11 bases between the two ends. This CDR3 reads CASSPRGVSYNEQFF. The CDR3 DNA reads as TGTGCCAGCAGTCCCCGGGGAGTCTCCTACAATGAGCAGTTCTTC.

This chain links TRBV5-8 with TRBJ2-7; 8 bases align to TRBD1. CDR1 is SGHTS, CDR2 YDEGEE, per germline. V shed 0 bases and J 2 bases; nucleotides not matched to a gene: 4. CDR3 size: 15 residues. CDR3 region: CASSLGDRKTYEQYF. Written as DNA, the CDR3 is TGTGCCAGCAGCTTGGGGGACAGGAAAACCTACGAGCAGTACTTC.

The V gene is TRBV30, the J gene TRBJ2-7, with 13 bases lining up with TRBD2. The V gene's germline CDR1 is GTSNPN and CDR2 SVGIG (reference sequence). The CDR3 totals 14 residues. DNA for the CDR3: TGTGCGAGCCCGGGACTAGCGGGATCGGCCCCGCAGTACTTC. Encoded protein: CASPGLAGSAPQYF.

CDR3 coding DNA: TGCAGCGTTGAAGACAGGGGAGGGTTCTACGAGCAGTACTTC. Protein product: CSVEDRGGFYEQYF. The chain employs TRBV29-1 and TRBJ2-7; a weak D match, TRBD2 (7 bases). The CDR3 totals 14 residues. V gave up 0 bases and J gave up 3 bases, with 12 bases separating them. Germline values: CDR1 SQVTM, CDR2 ANQGSEA.

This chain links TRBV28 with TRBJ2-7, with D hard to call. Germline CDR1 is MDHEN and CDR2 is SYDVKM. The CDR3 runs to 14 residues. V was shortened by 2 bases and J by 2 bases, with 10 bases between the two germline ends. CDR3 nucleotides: TGTGCCAGCAGTTTACCCCGAATAGCCTACGAGCAGTACTTC. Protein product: CASSLPRIAYEQYF.

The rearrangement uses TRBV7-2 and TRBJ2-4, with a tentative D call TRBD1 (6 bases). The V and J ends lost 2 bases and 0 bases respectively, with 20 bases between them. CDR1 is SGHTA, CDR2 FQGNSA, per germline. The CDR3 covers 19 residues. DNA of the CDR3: TGTGCCAGCAGCTTACCACGGGACACTTATTTACTAGCCAAAAACATTCAGTACTTC. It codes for CASSLPRDTYLLAKNIQYF.

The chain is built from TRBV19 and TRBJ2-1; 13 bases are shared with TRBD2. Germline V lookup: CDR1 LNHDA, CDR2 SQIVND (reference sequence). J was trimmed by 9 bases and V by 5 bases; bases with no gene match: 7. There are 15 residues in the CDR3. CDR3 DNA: TGTGCCAGTAGTCCCGGACTAGCGGGGGTTGTTGAGCAGTTCTTC. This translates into CASSPGLAGVVEQFF.

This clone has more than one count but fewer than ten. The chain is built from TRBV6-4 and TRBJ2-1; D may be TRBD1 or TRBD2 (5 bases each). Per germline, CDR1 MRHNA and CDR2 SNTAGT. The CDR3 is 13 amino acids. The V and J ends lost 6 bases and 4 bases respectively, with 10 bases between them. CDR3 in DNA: TGTGCCAGCAGGGACACTAGTTACAATGAGCAGTTCTTC. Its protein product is CASRDTSYNEQFF.

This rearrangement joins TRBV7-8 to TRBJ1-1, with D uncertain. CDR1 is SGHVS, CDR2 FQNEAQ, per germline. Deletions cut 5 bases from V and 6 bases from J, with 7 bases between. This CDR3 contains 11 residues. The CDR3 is CASSHGAEAFF. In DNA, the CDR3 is TGTGCCAGCAGCCACGGGGCTGAAGCTTTCTTT.